This TCR beta chain was identified during a study of CD8 T cells in ankylosing spondylitis. Study results and limitations: Clones linked to disease, bearing a CD8+ phenotype, were relatively rare in peripheral blood. In ankylosing spondylitis patients, matched synovial fluid reportedly showed significant enrichment of disease-linked clones. A TCR beta motif made of eight highly homologous variants seemed typical of ankylosing spondylitis blood.

Regarding this clonotype: Its target is not known.

Generation of TCR beta libraries employed quantitative 5'-RACE incorporating molecular barcodes. TCRdb used MiXCR to reprocess the 5' RACE reads, holding one entry per CDR3 protein. The profile shows approximately 200,000 distinct CDR3 sequences, about 13% of them singletons. Looked up from germline, CDR1 is SEHNR and CDR2 is FQNEAQ (reference sequence). The CDR3 sequence is 14 residues long. V was pared by 1 base and J by 7 bases, with 11 bases between. The receptor was isolated from a male donor with ankylosing spondylitis or in good health (not recorded which). The chain recombines TRBV7-9 with TRBJ2-1; D possibly corresponds to TRBD2 (6 bases). The sequencing input was blood, either unsorted or a sorted T cell fraction (not recorded which). The chain's CDR3 is CASSLETSVNEQFF. As DNA, the CDR3 is TGTGCCAGCAGCTTAGAGACTAGTGTTAATGAGCAGTTCTTC.